Following are 22 T cell receptor beta chains from one sample sequenced in a study of vaccination effects on CD4 cells after COVID-19. No antigens are known for them. Sequencing in the ViraFEST assay came after antigen-specific CD4+ T cells had been expanded with viral peptide pools, which were used to stimulate PBMC. Culture proceeded for approximately 10 days, and CD4+ T cells were then isolated. Method: immunoSEQ multiplex PCR; TCRdb's copy keeps in-frame clones and lacks some. The data show around 30,000 clones, about 66% seen once. The sequenced sample was CD4+ T cells from PBMCs cultured with HCoV-229E spike peptides, obtained before COVID-19 vaccination. Receptor source: a human donor who received a COVID-19 vaccine.

This clone appeared a single time. The V gene is TRBV3-1 (or the pseudogene TRBV3-2), the J gene TRBJ2-1; no definite D call. The length of the CDR3 is 16 residues. The germline V and J ends were trimmed by 0 bases and 2 bases, with 11 bases remaining between them. CDR1 is LGHDT and CDR2 is YNNKEL in the germline V gene (reference sequence). CDR3 DNA sequence: TGTGCCAGCAGCCAAGATGCGCAGCAACCCTACAATGAGCAGTTCTTC. Encoded protein: CASSQDAQQPYNEQFF.

This chain connects TRBV3-1 (or the pseudogene TRBV3-2) to TRBJ1-1; the D is unclear. The CDR3 loop spans 14 amino acids. Germline loops: CDR1 LGHDT, CDR2 YNNKEL (reference sequence). V dropped 0 bases and J dropped 0 bases, with 5 bases sitting between them. DNA for the CDR3: TGTGCCAGCAGCCAAGATCTTCTGAACACTGAAGCTTTCTTT. Translating it yields CASSQDLLNTEAFF.

The DNA of the CDR3 is TGTGCCAGCTCATCAAAACCGGGACTCTCTGGATCAAGCTCCTACGAGCAGTACTTC. The encoded protein is CASSSKPGLSGSSSYEQYF. The rearrangement uses TRBV18 and TRBJ2-7, with D tentatively TRBD2 (6 bases). Between the trimmed V and J ends, which lost 5 bases and 0 bases, there was a span of 26 bases. Looked up from germline, CDR1 is KGHSH and CDR2 is LQKENI. The CDR3 extends over 19 amino acids.

This chain joins TRBV15 and TRBJ2-1, with TRBD2 matching 9 bases. The germline gives CDR1 LNHNV, CDR2 YYDKDF (reference sequence). This CDR3 contains 17 residues. The junction had 3 bases not matched to a gene; V was cut back by 0 bases and J by 0 bases. CDR3 bases: TGTGCCACCAGCAGAGAACTAGCGGGTAGCTCCTACAATGAGCAGTTCTTC. Its translation: CATSRELAGSSYNEQFF.

This sequence joins TRBV19 and TRBJ2-5, with D maybe TRBD1 (5 bases). The length of the CDR3 is 13 residues. Between the trimmed V and J ends, which lost 3 bases and 5 bases, there was a span of 10 bases. Germline CDR1 LNHDA, CDR2 SQIVND (reference sequence). CDR3: CASSIMKGETQYF. CDR3 DNA: TGTGCCAGTAGTATCATGAAGGGGGAGACCCAGTACTTC.

This chain connects TRBV5-1 to TRBJ2-1; weak D call: TRBD2 (5 bases). This CDR3 has 15 amino acids. Germline assignment: CDR1 SGHRS and CDR2 YFSETQ. The germline V and J ends were trimmed by 4 bases and 0 bases, with 11 bases remaining between them. The CDR3 nucleotides are TGCGCCAGCAGCCAGAGACTAAGCTCCTACAATGAGCAGTTCTTC. Protein sequence: CASSQRLSSYNEQFF.

CDR3 DNA: TGTGCCAGCAGCCAAGGGTCCCGGGACATAAATGAAAAACTGTTTTTT. It encodes CASSQGSRDINEKLFF. The V and J genes are TRBV3-1 (or the pseudogene TRBV3-2) and TRBJ1-4; TRBD1 might be the D (6 bases). Germline loops: CDR1 LGHDT, CDR2 YNNKEL (reference sequence). The CDR3 sequence is 16 residues long. V lost 1 base to trimming and J lost 5 bases, with 14 bases between them.

This clone was recorded a few times. The V and J genes are TRBV12-3 or TRBV12-4 and TRBJ1-1; D is uncertain. This CDR3 spans 13 amino acids. Trimming left V 6 bases short and J 4 bases short, with 12 bases between. The CDR3 bases are TGTGCCAGCAGCTTGGGCGGTGGCACTGAAGCTTTCTTT. Amino acid sequence: CASSLGGGTEAFF.

The V call is TRBV18, the J call TRBJ1-6, with TRBD1 matching 8 bases. V dropped 4 bases and J dropped 0; count of bases not matched to a gene: 11. CDR3 size: 19 residues. The germline V gene has CDR1 KGHSH and CDR2 LQKENI. CDR3 region: CASSLSGQASRSYNSPLHF. The CDR3 nucleotides read TGTGCCAGCTCACTCTCGGGACAGGCGTCTCGCTCCTATAATTCACCCCTCCACTTT.

This clone is termed medium-sized. The chain recombines TRBV5-1 with TRBJ2-7; the D gene is possibly TRBD2 (5 bases). V gave up 8 bases and J gave up 2 bases, with 8 bases separating them. The germline gives CDR1 SGHRS, CDR2 YFSETQ. The CDR3 extends over 11 amino acids. CDR3 DNA sequence: TGCGCCAGAGGGAGTGCCTACGAGCAGTACTTC. As protein: CARGSAYEQYF.

V is TRBV7-6 and J is TRBJ1-1, with 7 bases that match TRBD1. This CDR3 comprises 19 residues. The V gene's germline CDR1 is SGHVS and CDR2 FNYEAQ. Trimming cost V 0 bases and J 0 bases; bases outside gene matches: 13. The CDR3 loop is CASSLAPQGRKGMNTEAFF. The CDR3 nucleotides read TGTGCCAGCAGCTTAGCCCCACAGGGGAGAAAGGGCATGAACACTGAAGCTTTCTTT.

This clone was found a few times. The chain uses TRBV5-4 and TRBJ2-7; a weak D match, TRBD2 (6 bases). Trimming left V 4 bases short and J 3 bases short, with 8 bases between. The CDR3 spans 12 residues. Germline CDR1 is SGHNT and CDR2 is YYREEE (reference sequence). The CDR3 DNA sequence: TGTGCCAGCAGCGGGGACTTCTACGAGCAGTACTTC. This translates into CASSGDFYEQYF.

The rearrangement joins TRBV2 to TRBJ2-1, with TRBD1 identical over 7 bases. J was trimmed by 6 bases and V by 4 bases; bases with no gene match: 6. The CDR3 runs to 14 residues. The germline V gene encodes CDR1 SNHLY and CDR2 FYNNEI. The CDR3 loop reads CASSGSPGGNEQFF. The CDR3 nucleotides are TGTGCCAGCAGTGGGAGCCCAGGGGGCAATGAGCAGTTCTTC.

The chain couples TRBV30 to TRBJ1-2; possibly TRBD1 for D (6 bases). Germline V gives CDR1 GTSNPN, CDR2 SVGIG (reference sequence). V gave up 3 bases and J gave up 5 bases, with 13 bases separating them. The CDR3 runs 13 residues. The CDR3 nucleotides are TGTGCCTGGAGGGCATTAGGGGGGTATGGCTACACCTTC. Its translation is CAWRALGGYGYTF.

The chain carries TRBV10-1 and TRBJ2-7, with D uncertain. Trimming took 5 bases from V and 2 from J, leaving 13 bases between them. The CDR3 has 14 amino acids. The germline V gene has CDR1 WNHNN and CDR2 SYGVQD (reference sequence). CDR3 protein: CASSHWATAYEQYF. The DNA of the CDR3 is TGCGCCAGCAGTCATTGGGCTACAGCCTACGAGCAGTACTTC.

This clone was observed a few times. This sequence joins TRBV18 and TRBJ2-1, with 14 bases identical to TRBD2. V lost 5 bases and J lost 7; bases outside the gene matches: 13. There are 18 residues in the CDR3. Germline V gene data show CDR1 as KGHSH and CDR2 as LQKENI. The CDR3, as DNA: TGTGCCAGCTCAACTGGACTAGCGGGGGGCGTGATCAGTAATGAGCAGTTCTTC. Its protein is CASSTGLAGGVISNEQFF.

This rearrangement joins TRBV7-9 to TRBJ1-5; D not resolved. Trimming pared 5 bases from V and 6 bases from J, leaving 14 bases between. This CDR3 region has 14 residues. Germline V gene data show CDR1 as SEHNR and CDR2 as FQNEAQ (reference sequence). The CDR3 DNA reads TGTGCCAGCAGCCCCCCGGGATTGACTCAGCCCCAGCATTTT. Its protein product is CASSPPGLTQPQHF.

The chain carries TRBV29-1 and TRBJ2-7, with D possibly being TRBD1 or TRBD2 (6 bases each). This CDR3 spans 12 amino acids. V gave up 8 bases and J gave up 5 bases, with 16 bases separating them. Germline V CDR1 and CDR2: SQVTM, ANQGSEA. CDR3 nucleotide sequence: TGCAGCTATCGGGGGCTGGGCGACGAGCAGTACTTC. Protein sequence: CSYRGLGDEQYF.

This chain joins TRBV28 and TRBJ2-1, with a weak D call TRBD2 (5 bases). The CDR3 consists of 18 residues. Germline values: CDR1 MDHEN, CDR2 SYDVKM. V gave up 2 bases and J gave up 8 bases, with 25 bases separating them. For the CDR3, the DNA is TGTGCCAGCAGTTTAACAATTAGGACTTCCCGTCAATTCGATGAGCAGTTCTTC. Protein sequence: CASSLTIRTSRQFDEQFF.

This clone has only one observation. The V call is TRBV11-3, the J call TRBJ2-1; D is undetermined. CDR3 length: 13 amino acids. V shed 4 bases and J shed 5 bases, with 9 bases lying between them. Per germline, CDR1 SGHNT and CDR2 YENEEA. The CDR3, as DNA: TGTGCCAGCAGCTCCCCTCTCGACAATGAGCAGTTCTTC. Translating it yields CASSSPLDNEQFF.

CDR3 in DNA: TGTGCCAGCAGCGCGGGGGGGGAGACCCAGTACTTC. The encoded protein is CASSAGGETQYF. The V call is TRBV3-1 (or the pseudogene TRBV3-2), the J call TRBJ2-5; 9 bases match TRBD2. The germline CDR1 and CDR2 sequences are LGHDT and YNNKEL (reference sequence). The junction had 0 bases not matched to a gene; V was cut back by 5 bases and J by 5 bases. The CDR3 spans 12 residues.

This clone has only one observation. CDR3 sequence reads: CASSVVGTYEQYF. In DNA form, the CDR3 reads TGTGCCAGCAGTGTGGTAGGCACCTACGAGCAGTACTTC. This chain joins TRBV2 and TRBJ2-7; D unresolved. The V end was cut by 4 bases, the J end by 2 bases, with 9 bases between. The CDR3 sequence is 13 residues long. Germline V lookup: CDR1 SNHLY, CDR2 FYNNEI.